A single sample gave rise to the 18 T cell receptor beta chains below, sequenced in a study of T cells in Graves' hyperthyroidism and ophthalmopathy. Amplification of TCR beta CDR3 regions used RNA as the template. During a first-round RT-PCR of the TCR CDR3, the HTBI primer set was used. TCRdb itself ran the multiplex PCR reads through MiXCR, one entry per CDR3 protein. The profile shows about 360,000 distinct CDR3 sequences, roughly 13% of them singletons. The material sequenced was blood. The receptors were sampled from a young woman with Graves' hyperthyroidism.

This clonotype has only a few counts. This chain joins TRBV5-6 and TRBJ1-5; D is undetermined. This CDR3 contains 15 residues. V was cut by 4 bases and J by 10 bases, with 21 bases left in between. Germline CDR1 reads SGHDT; CDR2 reads YYEEEE. The CDR3 is CASSHWEASQIPQHF. The CDR3 DNA reads TGTGCCAGCAGCCACTGGGAGGCCTCCCAAATACCCCAGCATTTT.

J is TRBJ2-5 and V is TRBV3-1, with TRBD2 identical over 7 bases. Germline lookup yields CDR1 LGHDT and CDR2 YNNKEL (reference sequence). This CDR3 comprises 18 residues. V dropped 1 base and J dropped 0; count of bases not matched to a gene: 11. CDR3 region: CASSQVHSGARYQETQYF. DNA for the CDR3: TGTGCCAGCAGCCAAGTTCACAGCGGGGCGAGGTACCAAGAGACCCAGTACTTC.

A remark on this clonotype: This may come from a read error, since a much larger clone is one base off. The chain employs TRBV18 and TRBJ1-1; D gene ambiguous. Germline values: CDR1 KGHSH, CDR2 LQKENI. The V gene lost 7 bases and the J gene lost 6 bases, with 18 bases spanning the gap. The CDR3 extends over 14 amino acids. CDR3 sequence (DNA): TGTGCCAGCTTACCGCTTCTCTCCCGGGCTGAAGCTTTCTTT. Encoded protein: CASLPLLSRAEAFF.

This clonotype has a handful of counts. This rearrangement joins TRBV4-3 to TRBJ1-1; D gene ambiguous. Trimming shortened V by 0 bases and J by 11 bases, and 7 bases separated the two germline ends. The germline V gene encodes CDR1 LGHNA and CDR2 YSLEER. This CDR3 region has 11 residues. In DNA, the CDR3 is TGCGCCAGCAGCCAAGAAGGGCGGGCTTTCTTT. Translated: CASSQEGRAFF.

The table lists this clonotype with many counts. This chain links TRBV5-1 with TRBJ1-5; TRBD1 is a possible D gene (5 bases). V was shortened by 4 bases and J by 0 bases, with 11 bases between the two germline ends. This CDR3 is 15 amino acids long. CDR1 is SGHRS, CDR2 YFSETQ, per germline. CDR3 protein: CASSPTGVSNQPQHF. The CDR3 DNA reads TGCGCCAGCAGCCCCACGGGGGTTAGCAATCAGCCCCAGCATTTT.

This clonotype was seen many times. This sequence joins TRBV24-1 and TRBJ2-5; possibly TRBD1 for D (5 bases). The CDR3 consists of 15 residues. Germline V gene sequence: CDR1 KGHDR, CDR2 SFDVKD. The V end lost 0 bases, the J end lost 3 bases, and 10 bases lay between the germline ends. CDR3 protein: CATSDLQDTKETQYF. CDR3 nucleotides: TGTGCCACCAGTGATTTGCAGGACACCAAAGAGACCCAGTACTTC.

The rearrangement joins TRBV4-2 to TRBJ2-7; the match to TRBD2 covers 12 bases. The length of the CDR3 is 17 residues. Germline CDR1 is LGHNA and CDR2 is YNFKEQ. V was pared by 1 base and J by 5 bases, with 9 bases of the junction left unmatched. The CDR3 sequence: CASSQVSSGRAINEQYF. For the CDR3, the DNA is TGTGCCAGCAGCCAAGTGTCTAGCGGGAGGGCCATCAACGAGCAGTACTTC.

The chain carries TRBV6-1 and TRBJ2-5, with D tentatively TRBD2 (7 bases). Germline V lookup: CDR1 MNHNS, CDR2 SASEGT. Deletions cut 9 bases from V and 5 bases from J, with 16 bases between. The CDR3 extends over 13 amino acids. The CDR3 DNA reads TGTGCCAGTACCATGGGGGGGCCTGAGACCCAGTACTTC. This codes for CASTMGGPETQYF.

This clonotype was counted many times. The J gene is TRBJ2-2, the V gene TRBV11-3; D perhaps matches TRBD2 (5 bases). The CDR3 contains 15 residues. Germline CDR1 reads SGHNT; CDR2 reads YENEEA. V was clipped by 5 bases and J by 7 bases, with 17 bases between them. Here the CDR3 DNA reads TGTGCCAGCAGCACCCGTCGGGGAACGGGCGGGGAGCTGTTTTTT. Its protein product is CASSTRRGTGGELFF.

This clonotype was counted ten times or more. The chain employs TRBV10-3 and TRBJ2-4; possible D gene TRBD1, 6 bases. Germline CDR1 is ENHRY and CDR2 is SYGVKD. V dropped 4 bases and J dropped 8 bases, with 12 bases sitting between them. The CDR3 runs 13 residues. The CDR3 region has the DNA TGTGCCATCAGTGCCTCGGGACAAGACATTCAGTACTTC. It translates to CAISASGQDIQYF.

The J gene is TRBJ2-1, the V gene TRBV7-3; 8 bases line up with TRBD2. V shed 5 bases and J 4 bases; nucleotides not matched to a gene: 13. This CDR3 is 17 amino acids long. CDR1 and CDR2 from the germline V gene are SGHTA and FQGTGA. This CDR3 reads CASSPERVAGLYNEQFF. CDR3 bases: TGTGCCAGCAGCCCCGAGAGGGTAGCGGGGTTATACAATGAGCAGTTCTTC.

This clonotype was counted many times. The chain couples TRBV12-3 or TRBV12-4 to TRBJ1-1, with unresolved D. The CDR3 is 14 residues long. The ends were cut back, 4 bases at V and 1 base at J, with 10 bases in the middle. CDR3 protein: CASSSDWANTEAFF. The CDR3 DNA follows: TGTGCCAGCAGTTCCGACTGGGCGAACACTGAAGCTTTCTTT.

This clonotype has a count of ten or more. The chain carries TRBV28 and TRBJ2-2; TRBD1 might be the D (6 bases). Germline values: CDR1 MDHEN, CDR2 SYDVKM. The V end was cut by 10 bases, the J end by 9 bases, with 12 bases between. CDR3 length: 11 residues. The CDR3 loop is CATEGERELFF. DNA of the CDR3: TGTGCCACCGAGGGGGAACGGGAGCTGTTTTTT.

This clonotype occurred many times. The chain has TRBV6-1 and TRBJ1-1; 7 nucleotides agree with TRBD1. After removal of 4 bases from V and 5 bases from J, the junction contained 10 bases not matched to a gene. CDR3 length equals 15 residues. The V gene's germline CDR1 is MNHNS and CDR2 SASEGT. The CDR3 loop reads CASSGRGGAVTEAFF. For the CDR3, the DNA is TGTGCCAGCAGTGGAAGAGGGGGCGCAGTGACTGAAGCTTTCTTT.

As concerns this clonotype: This clone may be a read error of a much larger clone one base away. The chain carries TRBV7-9 and TRBJ2-7, with 8 bases matching TRBD1. Germline CDR1 reads SEHNR; CDR2 reads FQNEAQ (reference sequence). CDR3 length equals 15 residues. The J segment lost 3 bases and the V segment lost 5 bases, leaving 9 bases of the junction unmatched. The DNA of the CDR3 is TGTGCCAGCAGCCCCAGGGACAGGCCCTGCTACGAGCAGTACTTC. As protein: CASSPRDRPCYEQYF.

In this sample, this clonotype turned up many times. V gene TRBV12-3 or TRBV12-4 combines with J gene TRBJ2-7; 8 bases match TRBD2. The CDR3 extends over 14 amino acids. With V trimmed by 4 bases and J by 3 bases, 5 bases remained unmatched. The CDR3 DNA sequence: TGTGCCAGCAGTTCAACGGGGGGGCGCTACGAGCAGTACTTC. It is translated as CASSSTGGRYEQYF.

The sample holds many counts of this clonotype. This sequence joins TRBV5-1 and TRBJ1-1; TRBD1 matches 10 bases. Germline CDR1 reads SGHRS; CDR2 reads YFSETQ. The CDR3 runs to 15 residues. Trimming removed 6 bases from V and 4 bases from J; junction bases left unmatched: 9. The CDR3, as DNA: TGCGCCAGCAACAAAGACAGGGGGCGGACCACTGAAGCTTTCTTT. Its protein product is CASNKDRGRTTEAFF.

This clonotype has only a few counts. The J gene is TRBJ1-6, the V gene TRBV4-2; 7 bases map to TRBD1. With V trimmed by 4 bases and J by 7 bases, 1 base remained unmatched. CDR1 is LGHNA and CDR2 is YNFKEQ in the germline V gene. There are 13 residues in the CDR3. The CDR3 spells CASSRDRNSPLHF. CDR3 nucleotide sequence: TGTGCCAGCAGCCGGGACAGAAATTCACCCCTCCACTTT.